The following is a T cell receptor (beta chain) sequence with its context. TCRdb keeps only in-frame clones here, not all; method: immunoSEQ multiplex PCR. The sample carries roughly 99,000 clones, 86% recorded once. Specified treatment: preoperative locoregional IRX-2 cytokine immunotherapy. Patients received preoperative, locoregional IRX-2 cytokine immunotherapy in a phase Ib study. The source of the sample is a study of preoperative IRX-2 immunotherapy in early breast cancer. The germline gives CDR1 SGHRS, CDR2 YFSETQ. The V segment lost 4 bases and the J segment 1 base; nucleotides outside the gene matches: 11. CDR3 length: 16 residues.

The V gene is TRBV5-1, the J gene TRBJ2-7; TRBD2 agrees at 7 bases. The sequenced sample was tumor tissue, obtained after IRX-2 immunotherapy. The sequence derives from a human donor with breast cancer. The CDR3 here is CASSLLGGGGSYEQYF. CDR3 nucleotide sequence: TGCGCCAGCAGCCTCCTAGGAGGCGGGGGATCCTACGAGCAGTACTTC.